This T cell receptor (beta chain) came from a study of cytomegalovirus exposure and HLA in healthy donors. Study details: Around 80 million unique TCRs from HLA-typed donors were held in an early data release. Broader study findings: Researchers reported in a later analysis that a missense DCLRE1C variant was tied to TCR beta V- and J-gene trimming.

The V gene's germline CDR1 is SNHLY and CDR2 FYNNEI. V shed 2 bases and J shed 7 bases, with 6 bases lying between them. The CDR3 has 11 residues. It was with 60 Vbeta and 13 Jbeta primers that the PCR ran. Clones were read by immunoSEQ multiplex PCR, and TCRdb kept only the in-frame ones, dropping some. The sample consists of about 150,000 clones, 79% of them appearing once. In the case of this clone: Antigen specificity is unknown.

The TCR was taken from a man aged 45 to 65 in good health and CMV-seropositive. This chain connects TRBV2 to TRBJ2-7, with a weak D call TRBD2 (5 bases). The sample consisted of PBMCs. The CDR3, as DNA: TGTGCCAGCAGTGAACCGGGAGAGCAGTACTTC. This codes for CASSEPGEQYF.